One T cell receptor beta chain is described in this entry. The data were produced by immunoSEQ multiplex PCR, yet TCRdb's version contains in-frame clones alone and is incomplete. The sample includes about 80,000 clones, approximately 91% of them seen just once. These data are taken from a study of control samples from healthy donors and cancer patients. This CDR3 is built from 13 residues. Trimming took off 3 bases at V and 5 bases at J, with 10 bases between the two ends. Looked up from germline, CDR1 is SGDLS and CDR2 is YYNGEE. This clonotype originated in a woman aged 55-69 years in good health. Sequences were obtained from blood. The chain carries TRBV9 and TRBJ2-3; no clear D gene. The CDR3 nucleotides are TGTGCCAGCAGCGCCGATAGTCGAGATACGCAGTATTTT. Its protein is CASSADSRDTQYF.